The entry that follows covers one T cell receptor beta chain sequence. These data belong to a study of OX40 agonist ivuxolimab in advanced cancers. This table comes from immunoSEQ multiplex PCR, and its TCRdb copy is limited to in-frame clones, with some not included. The sample contains roughly 80,000 clones, 85% to 95% of which appear only once. V shed 3 bases and J 5 bases; nucleotides not matched to a gene: 10. The CDR3 has 16 amino acids. Germline loops: CDR1 SGHDT, CDR2 YYEEEE. Sequenced here: CD4+ or CD8+ T cells sorted from blood, sampled in a trial of the OX40 agonist ivuxolimab. This TCR came from an adult with an advanced solid tumor such as melanoma, head and neck, liver or kidney cancer. The rearrangement joins TRBV5-6 to TRBJ2-3; TRBD2 aligns across 9 bases. This CDR3 reads CASSSWGSGRQDTQYF. Written as DNA, the CDR3 is TGTGCCAGCAGCTCCTGGGGTAGCGGGAGACAAGATACGCAGTATTTT.